The clone carrying this T cell receptor (beta chain) was counted many times. The target antigen is unknown. The record originates from a study of CD8 T cells in ankylosing spondylitis. Regarding the study as a whole: Relatively scarce in peripheral blood, disease-linked clones were CD8+.

V was pared by 4 bases and J by 4 bases, with 9 bases of the junction left unmatched. CDR3 length equals 15 residues. Germline lookup yields CDR1 SQVTM and CDR2 ANQGSEA. Quantitative 5'-RACE with molecular barcodes produced the TCR beta libraries. TCRdb passed the 5' RACE reads through MiXCR, listing each CDR3 protein once. The sample yields tens of thousands of distinct CDR3 sequences, approximately 5.3% seen once. This clonotype was obtained from a male donor with ankylosing spondylitis or in good health (not recorded which). Input material: blood, either unsorted or a sorted T cell fraction (not recorded which). The rearrangement uses TRBV29-1 and TRBJ2-3; 9 bases agree with TRBD2. The CDR3 coding sequence is TGCAGCGTTGTGCTAGCGGGAACCTACCCAGATACGCAGTATTTT. It specifies CSVVLAGTYPDTQYF.